The 9 T cell receptor beta chains below all came from one sample that was sequenced in a study of vaccination and CD4 T cells after COVID-19 (dated by TCRdb to 2022 to 2024). The antigens these receptors bind are not known. Interpreted using the paper, the treatment or condition label stands for: approximately nine-day PBMC culture with coronavirus spike peptide pools or control peptides (ViraFEST assay). Receptors were amplified or captured by PCR. Instrument used: Illumina iSeq 100. DNA from cultured CD4+ T cells underwent TCR sequencing with the Oncomine TCR Beta short-read assay at the Johns Hopkins FTIC core. TCRdb redid the processing of the public reads, applying fastp at Q25 and MiXCR, and retained in-frame beta chains. Rows merge per CDR3 protein into single entries with the most common DNA and genes. For this sample the table gives approximately 21,000 distinct CDR3 sequences, of which around 60% were detected only once. Just under 9% of the sample is in the top ten clones.

The sample was CD4+ T cells from blood, cultured in vitro, taken after SARS-CoV-2 vaccination. Every receptor here comes from a human donor who had recovered from COVID-19.

This chain links TRBV4-3 with TRBJ1-2; the D gene is possibly TRBD1 (5 bases). With 4 bases removed from V and 7 bases from J, the gap between germline ends came to 16 bases. Germline CDR1 LGHNA, CDR2 YSLEER. The CDR3 has 14 amino acids. This CDR3 is CASSPGRGDAGYTF. CDR3 coding DNA: TGCGCCAGCAGCCCGGGACGGGGAGACGCTGGCTACACCTTC.

This chain uses TRBV20-1 with TRBJ2-2, with 10 positions matching TRBD1. V shed 0 bases and J 6 bases; nucleotides not matched to a gene: 7. Germline values: CDR1 DFQATT, CDR2 SNEGSKA (reference sequence). The CDR3 is 16 amino acids. The CDR3 loop is CSARDSVGTGAGELFF. The CDR3 DNA follows: TGCAGTGCTAGAGATTCGGTGGGGACAGGGGCCGGGGAGCTGTTTTTT.

This chain links TRBV5-1 with TRBJ2-5; the match to TRBD1 covers 11 bases. CDR3 length equals 16 residues. V shed 4 bases and J 0 bases; nucleotides not matched to a gene: 5. CDR1 is SGHRS and CDR2 is YFSETQ in the germline V gene. CDR3 in DNA: TGCGCCAGCAGCCCCGGGACAGGGGGGTACCAAGAGACCCAGTACTTC. The encoded protein is CASSPGTGGYQETQYF.

The table lists this clonotype with a few counts. The chain is built from TRBV20-1 and TRBJ1-6; D unresolved. Germline V gives CDR1 DFQATT, CDR2 SNEGSKA (reference sequence). V lost 2 bases, J lost 10 bases, and 12 bases lay in between. This CDR3 is 13 amino acids long. This CDR3 is CSARQRSGSPLHF. CDR3 nucleotide sequence: TGCAGTGCTAGACAGCGGAGCGGATCACCCCTCCACTTT.

This rearrangement joins TRBV5-1 to TRBJ1-2; TRBD1 agrees at 7 bases. From germline, CDR1 is SGHRS and CDR2 YFSETQ. Unmatched junction bases numbered 13, after V lost 4 bases and J lost 4 bases. The CDR3 contains 16 residues. The CDR3 loop is CASSNQSGQTLYGYTF. The DNA of the CDR3 is TGCGCCAGCAGCAACCAATCGGGACAGACTCTCTATGGCTACACCTTC.

The chain combines TRBV9 with TRBJ2-3, with D perhaps TRBD2 (6 bases). V dropped 3 bases and J dropped 8 bases, with 13 bases sitting between them. Germline V gene lookup returns CDR1 SGDLS and CDR2 YYNGEE. The CDR3 spans 13 residues. The CDR3 bases are TGTGCCAGCAGCGGACCAGTTAGCGGTACGCAGTATTTT. Translated: CASSGPVSGTQYF.

This clonotype has just a few counts. CDR3: CASTMDPGWGTEAFF. The CDR3 DNA is TGCGCCAGCACCATGGACCCCGGGTGGGGCACTGAAGCTTTCTTT. The chain is built from TRBV5-1 and TRBJ1-1; D unresolved. The CDR3 runs to 15 residues. Germline V lookup: CDR1 SGHRS, CDR2 YFSETQ. Trimming removed 6 bases from V and 4 bases from J, with 19 bases in between. The full variable domain, rest sourced from reference TRBV5-1 and TRBJ1-1, is KAGVTQTPRYLIKTRGQQVTLSCSPISGHRSVSWYQQTPGQGLQFLFEYFSETQRNKGNFPGRFSGRQFSNSRSEMNVSTLELGDSALYLCASTMDPGWGTEAFFGQGTRLTVV.

V and J are TRBV5-5 and TRBJ1-5; D is unclear. This CDR3 has 14 residues. Trimming pared 0 bases from V and 7 bases from J, leaving 11 bases between. The V gene's germline CDR1 is SGHKS and CDR2 YYEKEE (reference sequence). The DNA of the CDR3 is TGTGCCAGCAGCTTGGCTCCTCCGGTCCAGCCCCAGCATTTT. Its translation: CASSLAPPVQPQHF. Drawing the rest from reference TRBV5-5 and TRBJ1-5, the complete variable domain is DAGVTQSPTHLIKTRGQQVTLRCSPISGHKSVSWYQQVLGQGPQFIFQYYEKEERGRGNFPDRFSARQFPNYSSELNVNALLLGDSALYLCASSLAPPVQPQHFGDGTRLSIL.

This sequence joins TRBV2 and TRBJ2-7, with 8 bases that match TRBD1. CDR3 length equals 13 residues. Trimming at V came to 5 bases and at J to 7 bases, leaving 7 bases not matched to a gene. CDR1 is SNHLY and CDR2 is FYNNEI in the germline V gene. The CDR3 protein is CASSLDRVVEQYF. The CDR3 coding sequence is TGTGCCAGCAGTCTGGACAGGGTGGTAGAGCAGTACTTC.